Included here is one TCR beta chain sequence, with context. The data were obtained in a study of blood T cell repertoires in COVID-19. Participant age was about 18 to 89 years, and participants resided in approximately 25 US areas. V shed 6 bases and J shed 7 bases, with 16 bases lying between them. This CDR3 spans 15 amino acids. The germline CDR1 and CDR2 sequences are MDHEN and SYDVKM. Per the original data handling: For nucleated cells, counts were estimated from reference gene primer amplification. Sequenced by immunoSEQ multiplex PCR; TCRdb stores in-frame clones only, minus some. The V and J calls and clone size come from that table; D and trimming were worked out from the DNA. The sample has around 250,000 clones; 75% to 95% are singletons.

Source material: PBMCs or T cells enriched from blood (not recorded which). V is TRBV28 and J is TRBJ1-6; D remains unclear. This TCR derives from a man aged 35-49 years who had been exposed to COVID-19. CDR3 sequence reads: CASRREVLANSPLHF. The DNA for the CDR3 is TGTGCCAGCAGACGGGAGGTCCTAGCGAATTCACCCCTCCACTTT. Variable domain in full (rest from reference TRBV28 and TRBJ1-6): DVKVTQSSRYLVKRTGEKVFLECVQDMDHENMFWYRQDPGLGLRLIYFSYDVKMKEKGDIPEGYSVSREKKERFSLILESASTNQTSMYLCASRREVLANSPLHFGNGTRLTVT.